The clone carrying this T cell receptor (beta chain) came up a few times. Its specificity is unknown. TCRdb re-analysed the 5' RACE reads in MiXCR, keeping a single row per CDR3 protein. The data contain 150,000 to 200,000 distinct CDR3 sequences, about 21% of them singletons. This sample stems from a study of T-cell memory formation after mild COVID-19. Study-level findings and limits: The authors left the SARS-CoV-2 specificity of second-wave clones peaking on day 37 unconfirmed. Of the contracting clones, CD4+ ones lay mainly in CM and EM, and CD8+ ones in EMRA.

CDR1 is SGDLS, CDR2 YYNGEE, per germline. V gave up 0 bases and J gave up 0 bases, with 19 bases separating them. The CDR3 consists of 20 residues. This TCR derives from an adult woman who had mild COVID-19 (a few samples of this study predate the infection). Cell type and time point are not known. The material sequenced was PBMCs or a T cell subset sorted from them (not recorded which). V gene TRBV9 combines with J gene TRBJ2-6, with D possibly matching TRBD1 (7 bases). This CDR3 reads CASSVEVGGTAISGANVLTF. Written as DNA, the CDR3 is TGTGCCAGCAGCGTAGAAGTCGGAGGGACAGCAATCTCTGGGGCCAACGTCCTGACTTTC. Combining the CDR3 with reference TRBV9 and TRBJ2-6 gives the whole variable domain DSGVTQTPKHLITATGQRVTLRCSPRSGDLSVYWYQQSLDQGLQFLIQYYNGEERAKGNILERFSAQQFPDLHSELNLSSLELGDSALYFCASSVEVGGTAISGANVLTFGAGSRLTVL.